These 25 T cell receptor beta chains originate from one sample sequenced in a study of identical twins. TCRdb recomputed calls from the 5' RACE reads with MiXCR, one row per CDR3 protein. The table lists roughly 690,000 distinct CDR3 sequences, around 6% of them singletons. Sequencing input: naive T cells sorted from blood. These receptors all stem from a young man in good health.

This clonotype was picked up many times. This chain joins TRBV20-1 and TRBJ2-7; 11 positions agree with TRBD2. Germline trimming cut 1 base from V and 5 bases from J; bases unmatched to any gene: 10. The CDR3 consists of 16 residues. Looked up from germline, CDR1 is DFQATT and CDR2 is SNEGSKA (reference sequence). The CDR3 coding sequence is TGCAGTGCTAGAGCCCCCACTAGCGGGAGTACCGACGAGCAGTACTTC. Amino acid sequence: CSARAPTSGSTDEQYF.

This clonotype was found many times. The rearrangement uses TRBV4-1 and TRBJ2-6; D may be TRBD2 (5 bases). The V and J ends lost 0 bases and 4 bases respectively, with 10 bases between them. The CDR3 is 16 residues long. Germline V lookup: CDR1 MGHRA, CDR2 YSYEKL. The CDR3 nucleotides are TGCGCCAGCAGCCAAGATAAAGGGAGCGGGGCCAACGTCCTGACTTTC. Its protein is CASSQDKGSGANVLTF.

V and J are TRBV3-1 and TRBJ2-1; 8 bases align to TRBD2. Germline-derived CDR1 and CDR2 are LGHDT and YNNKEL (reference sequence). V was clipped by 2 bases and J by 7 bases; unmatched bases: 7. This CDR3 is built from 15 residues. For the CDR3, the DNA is TGTGCCAGCAGCCAATACCTAGCGGGTCTGAATGAGCAGTTCTTC. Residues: CASSQYLAGLNEQFF.

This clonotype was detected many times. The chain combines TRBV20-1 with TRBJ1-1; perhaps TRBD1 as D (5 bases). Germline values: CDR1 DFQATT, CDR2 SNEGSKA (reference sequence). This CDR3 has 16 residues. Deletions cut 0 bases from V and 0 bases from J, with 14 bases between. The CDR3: CSARDRGKAMNTEAFF. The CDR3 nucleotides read TGCAGTGCTAGAGACCGGGGGAAGGCCATGAACACTGAAGCTTTCTTT.

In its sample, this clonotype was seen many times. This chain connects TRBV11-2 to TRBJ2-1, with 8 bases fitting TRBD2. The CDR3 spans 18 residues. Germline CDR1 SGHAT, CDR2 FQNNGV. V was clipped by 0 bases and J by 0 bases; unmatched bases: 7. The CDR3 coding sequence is TGTGCCAGCAGCTTAGATGGACTAGCTCCGAGCTCCTACAATGAGCAGTTCTTC. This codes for CASSLDGLAPSSYNEQFF.

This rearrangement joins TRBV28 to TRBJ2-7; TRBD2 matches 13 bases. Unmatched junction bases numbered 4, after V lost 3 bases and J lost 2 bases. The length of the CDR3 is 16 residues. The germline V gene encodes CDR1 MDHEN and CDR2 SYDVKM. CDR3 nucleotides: TGTGCCAGCAGTTTCTACGGACTAGCGGGAGCCTACGAGCAGTACTTC. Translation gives CASSFYGLAGAYEQYF.

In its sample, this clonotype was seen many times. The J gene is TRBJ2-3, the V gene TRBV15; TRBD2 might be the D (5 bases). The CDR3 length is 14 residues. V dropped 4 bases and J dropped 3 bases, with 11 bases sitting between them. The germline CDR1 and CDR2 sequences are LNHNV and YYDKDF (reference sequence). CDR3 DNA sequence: TGTGCCACCAGCAAGAGCAGGACTACAGATACGCAGTATTTT. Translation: CATSKSRTTDTQYF.

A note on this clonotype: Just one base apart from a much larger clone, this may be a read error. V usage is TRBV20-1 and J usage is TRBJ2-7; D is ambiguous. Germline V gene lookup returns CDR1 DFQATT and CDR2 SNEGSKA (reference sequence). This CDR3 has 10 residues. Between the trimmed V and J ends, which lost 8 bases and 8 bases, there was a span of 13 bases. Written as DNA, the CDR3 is TGCAGTTCTAATCAGGACCAGCAGTACTTC. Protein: CSSNQDQQYF.

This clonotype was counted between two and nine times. As DNA, the CDR3 is TGTGCCAGCAGTGAACCCCGGGACTCCTACGAGCAGTACTTC. Amino acids: CASSEPRDSYEQYF. J is TRBJ2-7 and V is TRBV2, with a tentative D call TRBD2 (5 bases). The CDR3 consists of 14 residues. CDR1 is SNHLY, CDR2 FYNNEI, per germline. V lost 2 bases, J lost 0 bases, and 8 bases lay in between.

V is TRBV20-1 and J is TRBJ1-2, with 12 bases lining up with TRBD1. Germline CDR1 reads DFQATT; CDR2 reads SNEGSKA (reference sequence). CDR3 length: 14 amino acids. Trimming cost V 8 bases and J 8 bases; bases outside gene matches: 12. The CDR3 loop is CSPSPGQGARGYTF. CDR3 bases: TGCAGTCCTTCACCGGGACAGGGGGCTAGGGGCTACACCTTC.

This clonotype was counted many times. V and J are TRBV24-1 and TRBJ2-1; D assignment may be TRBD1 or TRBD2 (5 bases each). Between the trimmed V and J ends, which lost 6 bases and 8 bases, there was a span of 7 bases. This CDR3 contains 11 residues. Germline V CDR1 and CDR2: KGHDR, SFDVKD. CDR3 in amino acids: CATSLGDEQFF. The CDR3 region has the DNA TGTGCCACCAGTCTGGGGGATGAGCAGTTCTTC.

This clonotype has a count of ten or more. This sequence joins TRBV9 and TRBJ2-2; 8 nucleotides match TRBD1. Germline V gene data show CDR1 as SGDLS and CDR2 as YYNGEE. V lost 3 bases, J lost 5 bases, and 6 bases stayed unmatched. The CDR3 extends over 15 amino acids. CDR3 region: CASSARTGITGELFF. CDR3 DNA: TGTGCCAGCAGCGCGAGGACAGGGATTACCGGGGAGCTGTTTTTT. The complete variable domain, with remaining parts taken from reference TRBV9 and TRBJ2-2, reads DSGVTQTPKHLITATGQRVTLRCSPRSGDLSVYWYQQSLDQGLQFLIQYYNGEERAKGNILERFSAQQFPDLHSELNLSSLELGDSALYFCASSARTGITGELFFGEGSRLTVL.

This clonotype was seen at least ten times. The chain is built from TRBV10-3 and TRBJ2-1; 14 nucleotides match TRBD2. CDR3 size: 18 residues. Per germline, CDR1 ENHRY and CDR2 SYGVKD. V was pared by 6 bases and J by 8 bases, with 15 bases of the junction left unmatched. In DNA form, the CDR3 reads TGTGCCATCAGCCTAACAGGGCCGGGACTAGCGGGAGTAGATGAGCAGTTCTTC. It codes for CAISLTGPGLAGVDEQFF.

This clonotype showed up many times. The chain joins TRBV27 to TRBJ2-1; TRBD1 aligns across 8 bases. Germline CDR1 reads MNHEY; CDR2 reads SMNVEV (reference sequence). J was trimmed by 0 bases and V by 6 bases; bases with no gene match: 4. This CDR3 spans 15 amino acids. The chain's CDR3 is CASRGDRGSYNEQFF. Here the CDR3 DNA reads TGTGCCAGCAGGGGAGACAGGGGCTCCTACAATGAGCAGTTCTTC.

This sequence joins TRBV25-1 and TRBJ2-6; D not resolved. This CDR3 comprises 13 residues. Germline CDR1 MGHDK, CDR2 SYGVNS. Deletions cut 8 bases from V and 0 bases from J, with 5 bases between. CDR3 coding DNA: TGTGCCAGCGTACACTCTGGGGCCAACGTCCTGACTTTC. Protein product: CASVHSGANVLTF.

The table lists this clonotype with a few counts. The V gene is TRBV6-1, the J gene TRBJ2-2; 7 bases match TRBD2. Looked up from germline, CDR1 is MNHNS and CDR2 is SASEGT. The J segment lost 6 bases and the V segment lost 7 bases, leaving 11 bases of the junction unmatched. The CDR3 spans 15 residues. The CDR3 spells CASTEGGHSAGELFF. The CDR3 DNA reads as TGTGCCAGCACGGAGGGAGGGCACTCGGCCGGGGAGCTGTTTTTT.

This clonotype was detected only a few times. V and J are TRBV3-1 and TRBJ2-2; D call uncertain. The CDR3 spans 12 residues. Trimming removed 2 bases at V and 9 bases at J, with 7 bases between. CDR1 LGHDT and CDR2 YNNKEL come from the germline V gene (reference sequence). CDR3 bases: TGTGCCAGCAGCCAATCATTCCGGGAGCTGTTTTTT. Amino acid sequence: CASSQSFRELFF.

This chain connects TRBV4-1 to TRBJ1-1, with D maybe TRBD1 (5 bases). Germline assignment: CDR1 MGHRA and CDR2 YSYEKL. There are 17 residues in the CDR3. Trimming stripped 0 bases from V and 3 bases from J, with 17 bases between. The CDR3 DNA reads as TGCGCCAGCAGCCAAGACCCCGCGGGTGGAGGGGACACTGAAGCTTTCTTT. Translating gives CASSQDPAGGGDTEAFF.

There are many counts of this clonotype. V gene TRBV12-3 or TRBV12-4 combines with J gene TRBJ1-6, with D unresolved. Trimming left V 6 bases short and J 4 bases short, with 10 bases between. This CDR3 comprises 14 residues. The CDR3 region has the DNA TGTGCCAGCAGACGAGGGCCATATAATTCACCCCTCCACTTT. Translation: CASRRGPYNSPLHF.

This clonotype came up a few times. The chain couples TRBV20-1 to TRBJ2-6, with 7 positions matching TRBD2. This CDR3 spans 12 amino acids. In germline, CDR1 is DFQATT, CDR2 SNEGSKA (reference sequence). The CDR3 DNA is TGCAGCGGGAGGCTTGGGGCCAACGTCCTGACTTTC. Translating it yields CSGRLGANVLTF.

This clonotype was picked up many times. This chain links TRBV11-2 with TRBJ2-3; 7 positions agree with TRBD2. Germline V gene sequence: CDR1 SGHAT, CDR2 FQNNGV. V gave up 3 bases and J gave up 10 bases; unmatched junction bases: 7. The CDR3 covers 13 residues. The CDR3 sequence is CASSFAGTNSQYF. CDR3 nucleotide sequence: TGTGCCAGCAGCTTCGCCGGGACTAATTCGCAGTATTTT.

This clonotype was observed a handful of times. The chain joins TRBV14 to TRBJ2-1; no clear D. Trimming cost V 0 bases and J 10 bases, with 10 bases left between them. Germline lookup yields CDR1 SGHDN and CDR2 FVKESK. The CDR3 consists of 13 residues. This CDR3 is CASSQDLAREQFF. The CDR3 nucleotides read TGTGCCAGCAGCCAAGATCTGGCGCGGGAGCAGTTCTTC.

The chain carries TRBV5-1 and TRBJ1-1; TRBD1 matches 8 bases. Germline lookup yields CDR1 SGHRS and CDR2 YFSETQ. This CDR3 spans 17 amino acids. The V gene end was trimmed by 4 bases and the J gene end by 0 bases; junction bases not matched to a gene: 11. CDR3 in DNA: TGCGCCAGCAGCCGGGACAGGCAAGCTCTAATGAACACTGAAGCTTTCTTT. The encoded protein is CASSRDRQALMNTEAFF.

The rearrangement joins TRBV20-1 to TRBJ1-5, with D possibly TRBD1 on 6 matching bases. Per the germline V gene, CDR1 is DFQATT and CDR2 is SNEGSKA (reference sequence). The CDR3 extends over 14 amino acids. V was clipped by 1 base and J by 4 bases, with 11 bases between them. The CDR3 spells CSARVGTGNQPQHF. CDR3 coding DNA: TGCAGTGCTAGAGTTGGAACAGGGAATCAGCCCCAGCATTTT.

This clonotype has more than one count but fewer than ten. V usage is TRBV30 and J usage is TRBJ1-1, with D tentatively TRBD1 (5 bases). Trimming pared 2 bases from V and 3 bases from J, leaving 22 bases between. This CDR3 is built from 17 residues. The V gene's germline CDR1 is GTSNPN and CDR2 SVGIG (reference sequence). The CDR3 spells CAWSPSLERGEYTEAFF. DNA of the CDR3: TGTGCCTGGAGTCCCAGCCTCGAAAGAGGGGAATACACTGAAGCTTTCTTT.